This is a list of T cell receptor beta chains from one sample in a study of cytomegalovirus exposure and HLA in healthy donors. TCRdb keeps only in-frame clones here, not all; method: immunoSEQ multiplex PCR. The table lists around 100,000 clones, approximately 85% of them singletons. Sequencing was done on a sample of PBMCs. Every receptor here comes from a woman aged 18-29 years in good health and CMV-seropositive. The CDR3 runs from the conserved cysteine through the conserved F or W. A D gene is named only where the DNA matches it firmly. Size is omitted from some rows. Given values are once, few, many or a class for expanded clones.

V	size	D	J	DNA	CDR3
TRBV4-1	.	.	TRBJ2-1	TGCGCCAGCAGCCAAGAATCGCCTAGCGCCACCTACAATGAGCAGTTCTTC	CASSQESPSATYNEQFF
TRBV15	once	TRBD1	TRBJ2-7	TGTGCCACCAGCAGAGGGGACAGAAGCTCCTACGAGCAGTACTTC	CATSRGDRSSYEQYF
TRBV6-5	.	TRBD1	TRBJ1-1	TGTGCCAGCAGTTATGGCGGGACAGACAGTGCCCTATTAGCTTTCTTT	CASSYGGTDSALLAFF
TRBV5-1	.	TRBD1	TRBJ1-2	TGCGCCAGCAGCTCACCGGGACAGACCGGCTATGGCTACACCTTC	CASSSPGQTGYGYTF
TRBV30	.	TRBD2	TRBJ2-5	TGTGCCTTCCTCGCCCTAGCGGGAGGGATAGAGACCCAGTACTTC	CAFLALAGGIETQYF
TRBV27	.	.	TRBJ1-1	TGTGCCAGCAGTCCCCTCTTGAACACTGAAGCTTTCTTT	CASSPLLNTEAFF
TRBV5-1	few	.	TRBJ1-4	TGCGCCAGCAGCCAACTGGCAACTAATGAAAAACTGTTTTTT	CASSQLATNEKLFF
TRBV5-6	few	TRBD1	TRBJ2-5	TGTGCCAGCAGCAGCTTACCGGGACAGGGGCGTGAGACCCAGTACTTC	CASSSLPGQGRETQYF
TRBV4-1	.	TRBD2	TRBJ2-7	TGCGCCAGCAGCGGGACTAGCGGGAGGGCTAAAAACTACGAGCAGTACTTC	CASSGTSGRAKNYEQYF
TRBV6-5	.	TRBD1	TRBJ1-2	TGTGCCAGCAGTTACTATCGGGACAGCTATGGCTACACCTTC	CASSYYRDSYGYTF
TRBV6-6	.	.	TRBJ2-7	TGTGCCAGCAGTTACTGGCCGACCGGGAGTCACTACGAGCAGTACTTC	CASSYWPTGSHYEQYF
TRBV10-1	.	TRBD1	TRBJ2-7	TGCGCCAGCAGTGAGGGACAGGATTACGAGCAGTACTTC	CASSEGQDYEQYF
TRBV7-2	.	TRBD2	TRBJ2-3	TGTGCCAGCAGCTTAGAGGGCGGGGGGGCCAAGACGCAGTATTTT	CASSLEGGGAKTQYF
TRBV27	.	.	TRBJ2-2	TGTGCCAGCAGTTTACGGGGTGCCGGGGAGCTGTTTTTT	CASSLRGAGELFF
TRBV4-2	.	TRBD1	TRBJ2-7	TGTGCCAGCAGCCAAGAGGGGGACAGGGGCTACGAGCAGTACTTC	CASSQEGDRGYEQYF
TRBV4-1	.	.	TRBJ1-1	TGCGCCAGCAGCCAAGATTGGAGCGTTGGTCTGAACACTGAAGCTTTCTTT	CASSQDWSVGLNTEAFF
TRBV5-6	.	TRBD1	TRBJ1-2	TGTGCCAGCAGCCCGGGGGACAGGGGTGGCTACACCTTC	CASSPGDRGGYTF
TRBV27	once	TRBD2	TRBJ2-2	TGTGCCAGCAGTTTAACAACCGGGACTACCGAGGACACCGGGGAGCTGTTTTTT	CASSLTTGTTEDTGELFF
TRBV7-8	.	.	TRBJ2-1	TGTGCCAGCAGCCCCCTCTCTTCTAGTTATGAGCAGTTCTTC	CASSPLSSSYEQFF
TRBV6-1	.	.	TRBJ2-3	TGTGCCAGCAGTCCCCGAGGTAGCACAGATACGCAGTATTTT	CASSPRGSTDTQYF
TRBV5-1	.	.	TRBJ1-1	TGCGCCAGCTCCCCTGGTGCAGGGTTGAACACTGAAGCTTTCTTT	CASSPGAGLNTEAFF
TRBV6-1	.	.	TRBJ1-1	TGTGCCAGCAGACCAGGGGTCCCCATGAACACTGAAGCTTTCTTT	CASRPGVPMNTEAFF
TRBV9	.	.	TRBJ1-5	TGTGCCAGCAGCGAGGGGACGGGAGTTTTGCCCCAGCATTTT	CASSEGTGVLPQHF
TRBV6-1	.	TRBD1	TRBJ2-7	TGTGCCAGCAGTGAAGCCGGGACAGGGACACTGTACGAGCAGTACTTC	CASSEAGTGTLYEQYF
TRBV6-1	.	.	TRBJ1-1	TGTGCCAGCAGGAGGACTGAAACTGAAGCTTTCTTT	CASRRTETEAFF
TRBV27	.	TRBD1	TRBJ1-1	TGTGCCAGCAGTTTATCTAAGGGGGCTCGGAACACTGAAGCTTTCTTT	CASSLSKGARNTEAFF
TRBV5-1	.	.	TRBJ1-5	TGCGCCAGCAGCCCGAGCCCCCTTACGACACTGGGTCAGCCCCAGCATTTT	CASSPSPLTTLGQPQHF
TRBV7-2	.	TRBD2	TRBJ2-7	TGTGCCAGCAGCCCAGTAGCGGGAGCACCCTACGAGCAGTACTTC	CASSPVAGAPYEQYF
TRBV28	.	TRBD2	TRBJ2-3	TGTGCCAGCAGTTTGCCTGGGGGGGGAACAGATACGCAGTATTTT	CASSLPGGGTDTQYF
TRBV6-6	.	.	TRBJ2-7	TGTGCCAGCAGTTACTCGGGCAAGAGCTACGAGCAGTACTTC	CASSYSGKSYEQYF
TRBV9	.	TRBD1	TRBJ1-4	TGTGCCAGCAGTCAGGGGGGAGAGGAAAAACTGTTTTTT	CASSQGGEEKLFF
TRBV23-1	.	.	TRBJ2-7	TGCGCCAGCAGTCCACGAATAGACAGGCGCTACGAGCAGTACTTC	CASSPRIDRRYEQYF
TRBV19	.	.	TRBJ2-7	TGTGCCAGTTCTATCGGTTACGAGCAGTACTTC	CASSIGYEQYF
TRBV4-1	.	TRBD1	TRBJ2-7	TGCGCCAGCAGCCAAGCCTCGGGACAGACCTACGAGCAGTACTTC	CASSQASGQTYEQYF
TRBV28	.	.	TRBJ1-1	TGTGCCAGCATTAGACAGATGAACACTGAAGCTTTCTTT	CASIRQMNTEAFF
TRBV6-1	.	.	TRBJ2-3	TGTGCCAGCATACTACTAGCAACAGATACGCAGTATTTT	CASILLATDTQYF
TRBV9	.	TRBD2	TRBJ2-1	TGTGCCAGCTCACACCCGGGGGGTGCCGTGAGCTCCTACAATGAGCAGTTCTTC	CASSHPGGAVSSYNEQFF
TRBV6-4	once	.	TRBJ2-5	TGTGCCAGCAGTGACTCGAGCGGAGGCGAGGAGACCCAGTACTTC	CASSDSSGGEETQYF
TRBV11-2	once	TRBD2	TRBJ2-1	TGTGCCAGCAGCCGCGGGACTACAAGCTCCTACAATGAGCAGTTCTTC	CASSRGTTSSYNEQFF
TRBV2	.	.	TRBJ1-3	TGTGCCAGCAGTGCGTTTGGGGGGGCAGAGGGAAACACCATATATTTT	CASSAFGGAEGNTIYF
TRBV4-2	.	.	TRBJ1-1	TGTGCCAGCAGCCAAGTTCTGGCGGGTTGGGACACTGAAGCTTTCTTT	CASSQVLAGWDTEAFF
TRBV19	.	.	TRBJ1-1	TGTGCCACCCCGACAGGGAACACTGAAGCTTTCTTT	CATPTGNTEAFF
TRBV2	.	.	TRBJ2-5	TGTGCCAGCAGGCGAGACTCGGAGACCCAGTACTTC	CASRRDSETQYF
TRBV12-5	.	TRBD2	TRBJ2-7	TGTGCTAGTGGTTTGCGACTAGCGGGGCCCGGGTACGAGCAGTACTTC	CASGLRLAGPGYEQYF
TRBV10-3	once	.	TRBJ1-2	TGTGCCATCAGTGAGACAACAGGCCGCTATGGCTACACCTTC	CAISETTGRYGYTF
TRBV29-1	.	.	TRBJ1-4	TGCAGCGTTGTGGAGATGGGTAGAAAACTGTTTTTT	CSVVEMGRKLFF
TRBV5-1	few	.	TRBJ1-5	TGCGCCAGCAGCTTGGAGGGGCTAAATCAGCCCCAGCATTTT	CASSLEGLNQPQHF
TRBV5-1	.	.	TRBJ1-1	TGCGCCAGCAGCCCCAATTTCCAGGGCGCTGAAGCTTTCTTT	CASSPNFQGAEAFF
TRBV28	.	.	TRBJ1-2	TGTGCCAGCAGTTTCGCCAGTTATGGCTACACCTTC	CASSFASYGYTF
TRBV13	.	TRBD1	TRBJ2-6	TGTGCCAGCAAGACAGGGGAAGCTGGGGCCAACGTCCTGACTTTC	CASKTGEAGANVLTF
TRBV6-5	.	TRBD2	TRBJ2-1	TGTGCAGATGTACCCGGGACTAGGCGGCACAATGAGCAGTTCTTC	CADVPGTRRHNEQFF
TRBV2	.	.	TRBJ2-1	TGTGCCAGCACGGGGGTAGCGCGGAATGAGCAGTTCTTC	CASTGVARNEQFF
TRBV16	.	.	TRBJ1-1	TGTGCCAGCAGCCAGCGGGTGGGGACTGGGAACACTGAAGCTTTCTTT	CASSQRVGTGNTEAFF